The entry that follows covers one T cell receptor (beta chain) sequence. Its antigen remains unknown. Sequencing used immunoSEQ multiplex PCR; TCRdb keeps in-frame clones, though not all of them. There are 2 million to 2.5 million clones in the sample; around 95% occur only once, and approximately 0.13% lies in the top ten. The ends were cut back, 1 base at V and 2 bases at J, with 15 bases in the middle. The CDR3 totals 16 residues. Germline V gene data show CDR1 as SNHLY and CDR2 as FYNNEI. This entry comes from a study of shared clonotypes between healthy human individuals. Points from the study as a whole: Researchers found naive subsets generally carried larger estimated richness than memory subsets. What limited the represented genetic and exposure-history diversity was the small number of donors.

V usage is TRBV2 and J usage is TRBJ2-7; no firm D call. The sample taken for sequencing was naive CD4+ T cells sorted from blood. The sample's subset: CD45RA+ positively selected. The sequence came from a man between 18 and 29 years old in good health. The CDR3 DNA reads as TGTGCCAGCAGTGAAGAAAGTTCGGACGGCCCCTACGAGCAGTACTTC. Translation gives CASSEESSDGPYEQYF.